The present entry profiles one TCR beta chain with its context. This sample stems from a study of technical replicates of blood from a handful of donors. V lost 0 bases, J lost 6 bases, and 4 bases lay in between. This CDR3 region has 12 residues. Looked up from germline, CDR1 is LGHNA and CDR2 is YNFKEQ. Clones were sequenced by immunoSEQ multiplex PCR, and TCRdb holds only the in-frame ones, with some missing. The table lists some 98,000 clones, nearly 97% of them singletons. The sequence was obtained from a human donor in good health. The chain combines TRBV4-2 with TRBJ2-3; no clear D. The sequenced material came from T cells isolated from PBMCs. In DNA, the CDR3 is TGTGCCAGCAGCCAAGAGAGGGATACGCAGTATTTT. Protein: CASSQERDTQYF.